What follows are 7 T cell receptor beta chains derived from one specimen sequenced in a study of control samples from healthy donors and cancer patients. Data came from immunoSEQ multiplex PCR; TCRdb stores just in-frame clones and leaves some out. The sample carries around 99,000 clones, roughly nine tenths recorded once. Specimen: blood. The receptors shown here come from a human donor in good health. The donor label of this sample is uncertain.

The chain carries TRBV2 and TRBJ1-6; D gene unclear. The CDR3 is made up of 12 amino acids. The germline gives CDR1 SNHLY, CDR2 FYNNEI. The V end lost 7 bases, the J end lost 9 bases, and 10 bases lay between the germline ends. The chain's CDR3 is CASIELGSPLHF. The CDR3 DNA reads as TGTGCCAGCATTGAGTTGGGTTCACCCCTCCACTTT.

The genes are TRBV18 and TRBJ2-7; 9 positions match TRBD2. V was pared by 0 bases and J by 5 bases, with 2 bases of the junction left unmatched. Germline V CDR1 and CDR2: KGHSH, LQKENI. The CDR3 has 14 amino acids. CDR3 amino acids: CASSPPSGGNEQYF. The CDR3 DNA follows: TGTGCCAGCTCACCACCTAGCGGGGGCAACGAGCAGTACTTC.

This clone was seen a single time. The rearrangement joins TRBV2 to TRBJ1-3; D remains ambiguous. The germline CDR1 and CDR2 sequences are SNHLY and FYNNEI. The CDR3 contains 15 residues. The germline V and J ends were trimmed by 4 bases and 1 base, with 11 bases remaining between them. This CDR3 reads CASSAGSGSGNTIYF. The CDR3 DNA reads as TGTGCCAGCAGTGCCGGTTCGGGGTCTGGAAACACCATATATTTT. The full variable domain, in which reference TRBV2 and TRBJ1-3 provide the parts outside the CDR3, is EPEVTQTPSHQVTQMGQEVILRCVPISNHLYFYWYRQILGQKVEFLVSFYNNEISEKSEIFDDQFSVERPDGSNFTLKIRSTKLEDSAMYFCASSAGSGSGNTIYFGEGSWLTVV.

This clone was observed a few times. V gene TRBV5-6 combines with J gene TRBJ1-2, with D possibly TRBD1 on 6 matching bases. The germline V and J ends were trimmed by 3 bases and 0 bases, with 6 bases remaining between them. The CDR3 is 13 residues long. The germline CDR1 and CDR2 sequences are SGHDT and YYEEEE. In DNA, the CDR3 is TGTGCCAGCAGCTGGGGGCCTAACTATGGCTACACCTTC. It translates to CASSWGPNYGYTF.

In its sample, this clone was seen a few times. This chain joins TRBV5-4 and TRBJ2-7; possibly TRBD2 for D (5 bases). V was cut by 2 bases and J by 5 bases, with 5 bases left in between. The germline V gene encodes CDR1 SGHNT and CDR2 YYREEE (reference sequence). This CDR3 has 11 residues. The CDR3 DNA sequence: TGTGCCAGCAGCTTCGGGGACGAGCAGTACTTC. It translates to CASSFGDEQYF. Drawing the rest from reference TRBV5-4 and TRBJ2-7, the complete variable domain is ETGVTQSPTHLIKTRGQQVTLRCSSQSGHNTVSWYQQALGQGPQFIFQYYREEENGRGNFPPRFSGLQFPNYSSELNVNALELDDSALYLCASSFGDEQYFGPGTRLTVT.

The rearrangement uses TRBV10-3 and TRBJ2-7, with 7 positions matching TRBD2. V lost 10 bases, J lost 0 bases, and 9 bases stayed unmatched. Germline assignment: CDR1 ENHRY and CDR2 SYGVKD. This CDR3 has 14 residues. CDR3 in amino acids: CATGRSESSYEQYF. For the CDR3, the DNA is TGTGCCACCGGGAGGAGTGAGAGCTCCTACGAGCAGTACTTC.

V and J are TRBV19 and TRBJ1-2; TRBD1 matches at 7 bases. The CDR3 is made up of 12 amino acids. V lost 4 bases to trimming and J lost 8 bases; unmatched junction nucleotides: 4. Germline loops: CDR1 LNHDA, CDR2 SQIVND (reference sequence). Written as DNA, the CDR3 is TGTGCCAGTAGTAAACAGGGGACCGGCTACACCTTC. This codes for CASSKQGTGYTF.